This TCR beta chain emerged from a study of response to subunit inactivated influenza vaccine. Study results and limitations: Authors suggested few new T cells are recruited by each seasonal influenza vaccination.

To note about this clonotype: Its antigen is currently unknown.

Germline assignment: CDR1 MNHEY and CDR2 SVGAGI. CDR3 size: 15 residues. The germline V and J ends were trimmed by 0 bases and 0 bases, with 7 bases remaining between them. Each CDR3 protein is one row after TCRdb ran MiXCR on the RT-PCR reads. The table has about 610,000 distinct CDR3 sequences, roughly 15% seen once. The rearrangement links TRBV6-5 to TRBJ2-3, with no clear D. This sequence was found in a man aged 50 to 60 who received an inactivated influenza vaccine. The material was PBMCs from blood, obtained approximately 12 days after vaccination. The CDR3 nucleotides are TGTGCCAGCAGTTACTCCAGACCTAGCACAGATACGCAGTATTTT. Translating it yields CASSYSRPSTDTQYF.